Sequencing of this TCR beta chain was carried out in a study of shared clonotypes between healthy human individuals. Germline loops: CDR1 MGHDK, CDR2 SYGVNS. The CDR3 covers 14 residues. The V end was cut by 3 bases, the J end by 0 bases, with 8 bases between. Study-wide findings and caveats: Only blood was sampled; tissue repertoires likely differ. Non-shared clonotypes had lower generation probabilities than those shared by all four donors. Several donors had around 5.2% of their naive CD4 clonotypes in common.

Terminally differentiated effector memory CD45RA+ cells were excluded by CCR7 positive selection of CD45RO-negative cells. Comments on this clone: What it binds is not known.

As processed by the authors: In the immunoSEQ data, sequences were junction-only and lacked quality scores, so filtering differed. The data were produced by immunoSEQ multiplex PCR, yet TCRdb's version contains in-frame clones alone and is incomplete. V, J and clone size are those of that table, while D and trimming were read from the DNA. The data show about 750,000 clones, with 80% to 95% seen just once and 24% held by the top ten. The receptor's source is a man aged 30 to 39 in good health. J is TRBJ2-5 and V is TRBV25-1; D is unresolved. The source material was naive CD8+ T cells sorted from blood. The CDR3 sequence: CASSEAADQETQYF. The CDR3 DNA sequence: TGTGCCAGCAGTGAGGCCGCCGACCAAGAGACCCAGTACTTC.